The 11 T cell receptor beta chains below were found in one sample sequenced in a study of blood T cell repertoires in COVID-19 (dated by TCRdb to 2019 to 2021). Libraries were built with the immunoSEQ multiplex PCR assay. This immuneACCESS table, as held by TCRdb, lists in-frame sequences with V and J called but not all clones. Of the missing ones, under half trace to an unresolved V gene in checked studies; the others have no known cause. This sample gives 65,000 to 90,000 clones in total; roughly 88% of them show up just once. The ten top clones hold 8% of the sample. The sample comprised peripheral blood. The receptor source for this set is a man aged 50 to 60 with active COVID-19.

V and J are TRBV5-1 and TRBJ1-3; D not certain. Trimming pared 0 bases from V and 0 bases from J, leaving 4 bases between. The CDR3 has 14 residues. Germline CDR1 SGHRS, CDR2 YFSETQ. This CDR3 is CASSLGYSGNTIYF. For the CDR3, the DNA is TGCGCCAGCAGCTTGGGTTACTCTGGAAACACCATATATTTT.

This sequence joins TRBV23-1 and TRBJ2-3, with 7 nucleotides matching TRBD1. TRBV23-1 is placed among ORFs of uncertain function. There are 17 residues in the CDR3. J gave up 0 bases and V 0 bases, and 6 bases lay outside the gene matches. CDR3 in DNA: TGCGCCAGCAGTCAATCGCTAACAGGGGATAGCACAGATACGCAGTATTTT. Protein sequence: CASSQSLTGDSTDTQYF.

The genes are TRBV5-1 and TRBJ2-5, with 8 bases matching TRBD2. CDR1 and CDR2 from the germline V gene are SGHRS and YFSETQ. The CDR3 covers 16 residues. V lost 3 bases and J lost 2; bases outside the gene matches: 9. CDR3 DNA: TGCGCCAGCAGCTCCGATATCGGGGGGGAACAAGAGACCCAGTACTTC. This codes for CASSSDIGGEQETQYF.

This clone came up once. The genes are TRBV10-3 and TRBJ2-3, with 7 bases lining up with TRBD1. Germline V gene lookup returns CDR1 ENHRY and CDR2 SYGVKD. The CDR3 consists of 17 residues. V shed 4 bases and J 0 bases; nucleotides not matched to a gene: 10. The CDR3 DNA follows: TGTGCCATCAGTGCCGGGACAGCCAGACCTAGCACAGATACGCAGTATTTT. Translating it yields CAISAGTARPSTDTQYF.

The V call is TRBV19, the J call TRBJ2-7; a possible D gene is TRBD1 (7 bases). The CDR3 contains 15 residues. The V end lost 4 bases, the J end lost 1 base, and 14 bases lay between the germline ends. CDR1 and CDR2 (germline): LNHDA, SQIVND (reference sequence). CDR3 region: CASSRGQGGSYEQYF. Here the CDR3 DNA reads TGTGCCAGTAGTAGAGGGCAGGGGGGTTCCTACGAGCAGTACTTC.

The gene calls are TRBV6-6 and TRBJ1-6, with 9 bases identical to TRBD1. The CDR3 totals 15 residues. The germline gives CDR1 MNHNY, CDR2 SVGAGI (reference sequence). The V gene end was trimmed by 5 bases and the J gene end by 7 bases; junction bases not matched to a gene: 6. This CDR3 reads CASSHRDRENSPLHF. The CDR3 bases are TGTGCCAGCAGTCACAGGGACAGGGAAAATTCACCCCTCCACTTT.

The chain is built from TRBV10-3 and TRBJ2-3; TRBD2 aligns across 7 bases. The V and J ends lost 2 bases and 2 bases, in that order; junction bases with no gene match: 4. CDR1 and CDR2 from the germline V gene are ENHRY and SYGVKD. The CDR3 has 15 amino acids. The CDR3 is CAISEASGLTDTQYF. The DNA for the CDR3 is TGTGCCATCAGTGAGGCTAGCGGTCTCACAGATACGCAGTATTTT.

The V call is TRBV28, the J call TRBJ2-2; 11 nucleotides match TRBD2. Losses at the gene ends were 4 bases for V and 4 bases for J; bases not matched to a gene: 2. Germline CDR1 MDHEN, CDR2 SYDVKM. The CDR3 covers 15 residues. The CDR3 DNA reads TGTGCCAGCAGTTCTAGCGGGGGGCTCACCGGGGAGCTGTTTTTT. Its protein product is CASSSSGGLTGELFF.

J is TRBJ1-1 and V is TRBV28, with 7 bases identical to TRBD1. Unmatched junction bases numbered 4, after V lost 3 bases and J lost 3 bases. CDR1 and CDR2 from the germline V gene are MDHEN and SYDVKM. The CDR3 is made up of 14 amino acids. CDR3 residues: CASSLRDSYTEAFF. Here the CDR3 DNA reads TGTGCCAGCAGTTTGCGGGACAGTTACACTGAAGCTTTCTTT.

The DNA for the CDR3 is TGTGCCAGCAGTTTAGGGATTCCAGGGGGCGGGTATGGCTACACCTTC. Encoded protein: CASSLGIPGGGYGYTF. The chain carries TRBV28 and TRBJ1-2; 8 positions match TRBD1. V trimming: 2 bases; J trimming: 5 bases; junction bases outside the gene matches: 10. The CDR3 covers 16 residues. From germline, CDR1 is MDHEN and CDR2 SYDVKM.

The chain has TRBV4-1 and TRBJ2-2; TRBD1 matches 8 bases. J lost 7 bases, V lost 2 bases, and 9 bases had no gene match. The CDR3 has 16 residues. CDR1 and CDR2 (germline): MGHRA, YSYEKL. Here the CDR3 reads CASSQRQGNSIGELFF. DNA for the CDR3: TGCGCCAGCAGCCAACGACAGGGGAACTCTATCGGGGAGCTGTTTTTT.